This T cell receptor beta chain came from a study of shared clonotypes between healthy human individuals. The germline gives CDR1 MNHEY, CDR2 SMNVEV (reference sequence). The V segment lost 2 bases and the J segment 3 bases; nucleotides outside the gene matches: 9. The CDR3 has 17 residues. Profiled with immunoSEQ multiplex PCR; TCRdb holds only in-frame clones, not every one. The sample lists about 2.1 million clones; around 93% were seen once. Naive CD8 cells were CD45RO-negative, positively selected for CCR7, excluding terminally differentiated effector memory CD45RA+ cells. Source material: naive CD8+ T cells from PBMCs. The chain combines TRBV27 with TRBJ2-2; 7 bases align to TRBD1. The TCR was taken from a man younger than 35 in good health. Some clones in this sample may be carry-over from other donors' samples. CDR3 amino acids: CASSLLKTTGDTGELFF. In nucleotides, the CDR3 is TGTGCCAGCAGTTTACTCAAGACTACAGGGGACACCGGGGAGCTGTTTTTT.